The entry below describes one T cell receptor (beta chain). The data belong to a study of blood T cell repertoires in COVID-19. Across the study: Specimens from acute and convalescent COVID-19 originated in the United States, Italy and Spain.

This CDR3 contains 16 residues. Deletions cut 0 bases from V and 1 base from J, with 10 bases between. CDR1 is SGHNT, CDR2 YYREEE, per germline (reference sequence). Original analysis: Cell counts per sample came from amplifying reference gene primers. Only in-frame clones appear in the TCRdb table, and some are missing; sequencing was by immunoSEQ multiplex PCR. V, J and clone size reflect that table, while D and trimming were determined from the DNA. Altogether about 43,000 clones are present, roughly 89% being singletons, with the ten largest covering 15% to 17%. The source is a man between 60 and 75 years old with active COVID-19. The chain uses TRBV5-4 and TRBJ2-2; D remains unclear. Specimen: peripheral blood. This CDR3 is CASSLAPQMNTGELFF. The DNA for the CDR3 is TGTGCCAGCAGCTTGGCACCACAGATGAACACCGGGGAGCTGTTTTTT.